This is a list of T cell receptor beta chains from one sample in a study of blood T cell repertoires in COVID-19. Using immunoSEQ multiplex PCR, the repertoire was profiled, and TCRdb retains in-frame clones only, with some absent. In the table there are 210,000 or so clones, 86% of which are singletons. The specimen was peripheral blood. The receptors originated from a woman between 45 and 60 years old with acute or convalescent COVID-19. The CDR3 runs from the conserved cysteine through the conserved F or W. D genes are given only for firm matches. Some rows have no size entry. The others give once, few or many, or a class for an expanded clone.

D gene,V gene,J gene,clone size,CDR3 DNA,CDR3 protein
TRBD1,TRBV14,TRBJ2-3,-,TGTGCCAGCAGCCTTCAAGGGACAGCACTAAAGCCTTACACAGATACGCAGTATTTT,CASSLQGTALKPYTDTQYF
-,TRBV18,TRBJ1-4,-,TGTGCCAGCTCACCACCGGGGAAGGGGACAACTAATGAAAAACTGTTTTTT,CASSPPGKGTTNEKLFF
TRBD2,TRBV2,TRBJ2-1,once,TGTGCCAGCAGTGAAGCGCTTAGTTTCTTTTACAGCGGGAGTCGGGGCAATGAGCAGTTCTTC,CASSEALSFFYSGSRGNEQFF
TRBD1,TRBV4-2,TRBJ1-6,-,TGTGCCAGCAGCCCGACAGGGTCCTATAATTCACCCCTCCACTTT,CASSPTGSYNSPLHF
TRBD2,TRBV30,TRBJ2-1,-,TGTGCCTGGAGAGATAAACCGGGGCTAGCGGCGTACAATGAGCAGTTCTTC,CAWRDKPGLAAYNEQFF
-,TRBV5-1,TRBJ1-1,-,TGCGCCAGCAGCTTGGTTATCAGTACTGAAGCTTTCTTT,CASSLVISTEAFF
-,TRBV24-1,TRBJ1-1,-,TGTGCCACCAGTGATTCGCGGAATCGAGGTACTGAAGCTTTCTTT,CATSDSRNRGTEAFF
-,TRBV10-3,TRBJ1-4,-,TGTGCCATCAGTGGGGGCGGAGGGGCCGAAAAACTGTTTTTT,CAISGGGGAEKLFF
TRBD1,TRBV18,TRBJ1-6,-,TGTGCCAGCTCACCACCGGGACAGAATAATTCACCCCTCCACTTT,CASSPPGQNNSPLHF
TRBD1,TRBV6-5,TRBJ2-5,-,TGTGCCAGCAGTTTCCGGACAGGGATAGGGGAGACCCAGTACTTC,CASSFRTGIGETQYF
-,TRBV19,TRBJ1-5,-,TGTGCCAGTAGTATAGGGGCGGGAGGAAGCAATCAGCCCCAGCATTTT,CASSIGAGGSNQPQHF
-,TRBV19,TRBJ1-2,-,TGTGCCAGTAGTATAAAGACAGGTTCTTATGGCTACACCTTC,CASSIKTGSYGYTF
-,TRBV6-5,TRBJ1-3,-,TGTGCCAGCAGTTACTCGAGGGTATTGGGAAACACCATATATTTT,CASSYSRVLGNTIYF
TRBD2,TRBV7-9,TRBJ2-1,-,TGTGCCAGCAGCTTAGCTAGCGGGTCCCCCAATGAGCAGTTCTTC,CASSLASGSPNEQFF
-,TRBV6-2/TRBV6-3,TRBJ2-7,-,TGTGCCAGCAGTTACCCAGACAACTACGAGCAGTACTTC,CASSYPDNYEQYF
TRBD1,TRBV24-1,TRBJ2-7,-,TGTGCCACCAGTCCCTTTTCTCCGGGACAGGGGGAGTACGAGCAGTACTTC,CATSPFSPGQGEYEQYF
-,TRBV6-5,TRBJ2-7,-,TGTGCCAGCAGGCCTAGCGCCTACGAGCAGTACTTC,CASRPSAYEQYF
TRBD1,TRBV5-4,TRBJ2-2,once,TGTGCCAGCAGTTTGGGCCCGATACAGGGGTCCACCGGGGAGCTGTTTTTT,CASSLGPIQGSTGELFF
TRBD1,TRBV24-1,TRBJ1-2,-,TGTGCCACCAGTGATAGCCAGGGGGAAGGCTACACCTTC,CATSDSQGEGYTF
-,TRBV12-3/TRBV12-4,TRBJ1-5,-,TGTGCCAGCAGCCCAGGGAGGGATCAGCCCCAGCATTTT,CASSPGRDQPQHF
TRBD1,TRBV5-1,TRBJ1-2,-,TGCGCCAGCAGCTTGATGACAGGGGAGGGCTATGGCTACACCTTC,CASSLMTGEGYGYTF
-,TRBV6-7,TRBJ2-1,-,TGTGCCAGCAATGATAGCGGAAATGAGCAGTTCTTC,CASNDSGNEQFF
-,TRBV12-3/TRBV12-4,TRBJ1-6,-,TGTGCCAGCAGTTTCTCGGATTCACCCCTCCACTTT,CASSFSDSPLHF
TRBD2,TRBV18,TRBJ2-1,few,TGTGCCAGCTCATCTATAGCGGGAGGACTAAACAATGAGCAGTTCTTC,CASSSIAGGLNNEQFF
TRBD1,TRBV7-2,TRBJ1-2,-,TGTGCCAGCAGGGTGACAGGGGGCGCTTATGGCTACACCTTC,CASRVTGGAYGYTF
TRBD2,TRBV7-2,TRBJ2-2,-,TGTGCCAGCAGCCCAATTCTAGCGGCTATTAACACCGGGGAGCTGTTTTTT,CASSPILAAINTGELFF
-,TRBV27,TRBJ1-4,-,TGTGCCAGCAGCGACACAAAAAAACTGTTTTTT,CASSDTKKLFF